Presented here are 5 T cell receptor beta chains from one specimen sequenced in a study of lymphopenia after photon versus proton radiotherapy. Profiled with immunoSEQ multiplex PCR; TCRdb holds only in-frame clones, not every one. The table lists 55,000 to 70,000 clones, around 92% of them singletons. Sequencing was performed on peripheral blood, taken from a patient treated with photon-based radiotherapy. These receptors came from a woman aged 40 to 55 with cholangiocarcinoma.

The sample holds a few counts of this clone. V usage is TRBV7-3 and J usage is TRBJ1-1; D perhaps matches TRBD1 (6 bases). V lost 5 bases and J lost 3, with 10 bases in between. The CDR3 is made up of 13 amino acids. CDR1 SGHTA and CDR2 FQGTGA come from the germline V gene. This CDR3 reads CASSAGHYTEAFF. The CDR3 DNA sequence: TGTGCCAGCAGCGCGGGACATTACACTGAAGCTTTCTTT.

V and J are TRBV18 and TRBJ2-1; 10 positions match TRBD1. Per the germline V gene, CDR1 is KGHSH and CDR2 is LQKENI. The trim removed 1 base at V and 6 bases at J, leaving 9 bases unmatched. CDR3 length: 17 residues. For the CDR3, the DNA is TGTGCCAGCTCACCACGGACAGGGGGTTTAACGGTCAATGAGCAGTTCTTC. Encoded protein: CASSPRTGGLTVNEQFF.

This clone appeared a single time. V gene TRBV6-5 combines with J gene TRBJ2-7; no reliable D call. The CDR3 spans 14 residues. Between the trimmed V and J ends, which lost 0 bases and 2 bases, there was a span of 8 bases. Germline values: CDR1 MNHEY, CDR2 SVGAGI. In DNA, the CDR3 is TGTGCCAGCAGTTACTCGATTGACCCCTACGAGCAGTACTTC. It translates to CASSYSIDPYEQYF.

The CDR3 DNA is TGCGCCAGCAGCCCAGGCAAATTTTTGGTTCGGGACAGATACGAGCAGTACTTC. This sequence encodes CASSPGKFLVRDRYEQYF. J is TRBJ2-7 and V is TRBV5-1, with TRBD1 matching over 7 bases. The CDR3 has 18 residues. Germline trimming cut 4 bases from V and 4 bases from J; bases unmatched to any gene: 20. Per germline, CDR1 SGHRS and CDR2 YFSETQ.

This rearrangement joins TRBV19 to TRBJ2-1, with D maybe TRBD2 (6 bases). The CDR3 totals 16 residues. Deletions cut 1 base from V and 9 bases from J, with 19 bases between. The germline V gene encodes CDR1 LNHDA and CDR2 SQIVND (reference sequence). CDR3 amino acids: CASSIGLGSRDVEQFF. The CDR3 coding sequence is TGTGCCAGTAGTATAGGTTTGGGTTCGCGGGATGTTGAGCAGTTCTTC.